The 4 T cell receptor beta chains reported below all come from one sample, sequenced in a study of Tregs in tolerant kidney transplant recipients. The repertoire was sequenced with immunoSEQ multiplex PCR; TCRdb's copy has only in-frame clones and lacks some. The sample records about 87,000 clones, 93% being singletons. The material was CD4+ T cells from blood, obtained before the transplant. All receptors derive from a human donor who received a combined kidney and bone marrow transplant.

This chain uses TRBV5-1 with TRBJ2-5, with 7 bases fitting TRBD1. V shed 4 bases and J 1 base; nucleotides not matched to a gene: 4. CDR3 size: 14 residues. From germline, CDR1 is SGHRS and CDR2 YFSETQ. The CDR3 DNA reads TGCGCCAGCAGCAAGGGACAGATCCAAGAGACCCAGTACTTC. Its translation is CASSKGQIQETQYF.

This rearrangement joins TRBV5-4 to TRBJ1-2; 8 nucleotides match TRBD1. Germline V CDR1 and CDR2: SGHNT, YYREEE (reference sequence). The CDR3 spans 13 residues. Trimming at V came to 4 bases and at J to 3 bases, leaving 2 bases not matched to a gene. CDR3 sequence (DNA): TGTGCCAGCAGCGCGGACAGGGACTATGGCTACACCTTC. It codes for CASSADRDYGYTF.

The chain is built from TRBV5-4 and TRBJ1-4; D might be TRBD1 (5 bases). The CDR3 runs 13 residues. The ends were cut back, 0 bases at V and 6 bases at J, with 6 bases in the middle. From germline, CDR1 is SGHNT and CDR2 YYREEE (reference sequence). CDR3 sequence (DNA): TGTGCCAGCAGCTTGGCGGGGGATGAAAAACTGTTTTTT. Residues: CASSLAGDEKLFF.

This clone was seen just once. The V and J genes are TRBV4-2 and TRBJ2-3; 10 bases align to TRBD2. The V segment lost 2 bases and the J segment 4 bases; nucleotides outside the gene matches: 6. The CDR3 has 16 amino acids. Per germline, CDR1 LGHNA and CDR2 YNFKEQ. The CDR3 nucleotides are TGTGCCAGCAGCCAAACTTGGACTAGCGGAGCAGATACGCAGTATTTT. Protein sequence: CASSQTWTSGADTQYF.